A selection of T cell receptor beta chains follows, all from one sample in a study of T cell repertoires in cytomegalovirus infection. Antigens of these TCRs are unknown. TCRdb processed the reads anew with MiXCR; each CDR3 protein has one entry. The profile shows around 430,000 distinct CDR3 sequences, more than 40% of them singletons. Sequencing was performed on cultured PBMCs, taken from culture after CMV antigen stimulation. The receptors here all came from a human donor in good health (CMV status not recorded). Some clones in this sample may be carry-over from other donors' samples. CDR3s include the opening cysteine and the closing phenylalanine or tryptophan. D genes are given only for firm matches. For some rows the clone size is stated as once, few or many, or as a class when expanded; others skip it.

J,size,V,D,CDR3,DNA
TRBJ2-7,many,TRBV7-2,TRBD1,CANSWDRGNEQYF,TGTGCTAACTCGTGGGACAGGGGAAACGAGCAGTACTTC
TRBJ2-7,.,TRBV7-2,TRBD2,CASGHGTTTYEQYF,TGTGCCAGCGGCCACGGGACTACGACCTACGAGCAGTACTTC
TRBJ2-7,.,TRBV19,.,CASRGGGAYEQYF,TGTGCCAGTAGGGGAGGCGGAGCCTACGAGCAGTACTTC
TRBJ2-3,.,TRBV6-5,.,CASSSYLGGGGFTDTQYF,TGTGCCAGCAGTTCCTATCTAGGAGGAGGGGGATTCACAGATACGCAGTATTTT
TRBJ2-3,few,TRBV6-1,TRBD2,CASSTLAGGSNTQYF,TGTGCCAGCAGTACCCTAGCGGGAGGTTCAAATACGCAGTATTTT
TRBJ2-7,.,TRBV4-3,.,CASSPKCGHHSSYEQYF,TGCGCCAGCAGCCCTAAGTGCGGACACCACTCGTCCTACGAGCAGTACTTC
TRBJ1-6,many,TRBV7-2,.,CASSLVLRVIMNSPLHF,TGTGCCAGCAGCTTAGTTTTGAGGGTTATAATGAATTCACCCCTCCACTTT
TRBJ2-1,few,TRBV4-3,TRBD1,CASSPGGVLRDRAGEQFF,TGCGCCAGCAGCCCCGGAGGGGTACTTAGGGACAGGGCGGGTGAGCAGTTCTTC
TRBJ1-6,.,TRBV18,TRBD1,CASSTTLDRGNSPLHF,TGTGCCAGCTCTACCACCCTGGACAGGGGTAATTCACCCCTCCACTTT
TRBJ2-1,few,TRBV7-2,TRBD2,CASSLLGNLAGGLEQFF,TGTGCCAGCAGCTTATTGGGGAACCTAGCGGGGGGGCTTGAGCAGTTCTTC
TRBJ2-7,few,TRBV6-1,.,CASSGNLPGQYF,TGTGCCAGCAGTGGAAATCTACCCGGGCAGTACTTC
TRBJ2-3,.,TRBV7-2,TRBD2,CASSLLDLSVVAGGTDTQYF,TGTGCCAGCAGCTTATTGGATCTTAGCGTCGTTGCGGGAGGGACAGATACGCAGTATTTT
TRBJ2-7,few,TRBV4-1,.,CASSQVAAPYEQYF,TGCGCCAGCAGCCAAGTCGCCGCACCCTACGAGCAGTACTTC
TRBJ2-7,few,TRBV28,TRBD2,CASALAGGPYEQYF,TGTGCCAGCGCCTTAGCGGGAGGCCCCTACGAGCAGTACTTC
TRBJ2-2,few,TRBV7-2,TRBD2,CASSLRGGRVTGELFF,TGTGCCAGCAGCTTAAGAGGCGGGAGGGTCACCGGGGAGCTGTTTTTT
TRBJ1-6,few,TRBV5-5,.,CASSLFQSSYNSPLHF,TGTGCCAGCAGCTTGTTCCAGAGCTCCTATAATTCACCCCTCCACTTT
TRBJ2-7,.,TRBV12-3/TRBV12-4,TRBD1,CASSFRTGVDEQYF,TGTGCCAGCAGTTTTAGGACAGGGGTTGACGAGCAGTACTTC
TRBJ2-1,.,TRBV7-4,TRBD2,CASRSGLAAYNEQFF,TGTGCCAGCAGATCGGGACTAGCGGCTTACAATGAGCAGTTCTTC
TRBJ1-1,.,TRBV7-8,.,CASSPATGNTEAFF,TGTGCCAGCAGCCCAGCGACAGGGAACACTGAAGCTTTCTTT
TRBJ2-7,.,TRBV7-2,TRBD2,CASSSRTGGVYEQYF,TGTGCCAGCAGCAGCCGGACCGGGGGGGTTTACGAGCAGTACTTC
TRBJ1-1,few,TRBV10-3,.,CAISPLTRTEAFF,TGTGCCATCAGCCCTTTGACTCGGACTGAAGCTTTCTTT
TRBJ2-3,many,TRBV7-2,TRBD2,CASSLVAGGPDTQYF,TGTGCCAGCAGCTTGGTAGCGGGGGGGCCCGATACGCAGTATTTT
TRBJ2-6,.,TRBV15,.,CATSRELELSGANVLTF,TGTGCCACCAGCAGAGAGCTCGAACTCTCTGGGGCCAACGTCCTGACTTTC
TRBJ2-2,.,TRBV12-3/TRBV12-4,.,CASQAGTKNTGELFF,TGTGCCAGCCAGGCTGGGACCAAGAACACCGGGGAGCTGTTTTTT
TRBJ2-3,few,TRBV7-6,.,CASSLVGPTDTQYF,TGTGCCAGCAGCCTAGTGGGGCCCACAGATACGCAGTATTTT
TRBJ2-1,.,TRBV7-6,.,CASSLSGTPGNKQFF,TGTGCCAGCAGCTTGTCCGGGACCCCAGGTAATAAGCAGTTCTTC
TRBJ1-5,few,TRBV6-4,.,CASSDDRRQPQHF,TGTGCCAGCAGTGACGACAGGAGGCAGCCCCAGCATTTT
TRBJ2-5,.,TRBV6-2/TRBV6-3,TRBD2,CASSDGELAGIRETQYF,TGTGCCAGCAGCGACGGTGAACTAGCGGGAATCCGAGAGACCCAGTACTTC
TRBJ2-3,few,TRBV19,.,CASRKSGTDTQYF,TGTGCCAGTAGAAAATCGGGTACAGATACGCAGTATTTT
TRBJ2-7,.,TRBV7-2,TRBD1,CASSLAGQDSYEQYF,TGTGCCAGCAGCTTAGCTGGACAGGATTCCTACGAGCAGTACTTC
TRBJ2-2,.,TRBV27,TRBD2,CASSLLIAGVGELFF,TGTGCCAGCAGTCTCCTCATAGCGGGGGTCGGGGAGCTGTTTTTT
TRBJ2-3,.,TRBV7-2,TRBD2,CASSLGLAYTDTQYF,TGTGCCAGCAGCTTAGGACTAGCGTACACAGATACGCAGTATTTT
TRBJ2-1,many,TRBV7-8,.,CASSLRSAYNEQFF,TGTGCCAGCAGCCTACGGTCGGCATACAATGAGCAGTTCTTC
TRBJ2-3,.,TRBV5-4,.,CASSAPPLSTDTQYF,TGTGCCAGCAGCGCACCGCCCTTGAGCACAGATACGCAGTATTTT
TRBJ2-1,.,TRBV5-3,.,CASSWNGGTYNEQFF,TGTGCCAGCAGCTGGAATGGCGGGACCTACAATGAGCAGTTCTTC
TRBJ2-7,.,TRBV4-1,.,CASSHSNALGPYEQYF,TGCGCCAGCAGCCATTCCAACGCGCTGGGGCCCTACGAGCAGTACTTC
TRBJ2-5,few,TRBV7-9,.,CASSSLYGPETQYF,TGTGCCAGCAGCTCCCTTTATGGGCCAGAGACCCAGTACTTC
TRBJ2-7,few,TRBV11-2,TRBD1,CASSKDGQGFYEQYF,TGTGCCAGCAGCAAGGATGGACAGGGATTCTACGAGCAGTACTTC
TRBJ2-4,few,TRBV7-2,TRBD1,CASSSQGQGVIQYF,TGTGCCAGCAGCTCCCAAGGACAGGGAGTAATTCAGTACTTC
TRBJ2-7,few,TRBV12-3/TRBV12-4,TRBD2,CASTNRGLAGGLQYF,TGTGCCAGCACCAACCGGGGACTAGCGGGGGGGCTTCAGTACTTC
TRBJ1-1,.,TRBV12-3/TRBV12-4,TRBD1,CASSFGSDRGAEAFF,TGTGCCAGCAGTTTTGGGTCGGACAGGGGCGCTGAAGCTTTCTTT
TRBJ2-1,.,TRBV11-3,.,CASSLVGFGGRNEQFF,TGTGCCAGCAGCTTAGTGGGGTTTGGGGGGCGCAATGAGCAGTTCTTC
TRBJ1-6,.,TRBV12-3/TRBV12-4,TRBD1,CASSFDQGVGSPLHF,TGTGCCAGCAGTTTTGACCAGGGGGTCGGTTCACCCCTCCACTTT
TRBJ2-3,few,TRBV7-2,TRBD2,CASSPRTSGGLDTQYF,TGTGCCAGCAGCCCGCGGACTAGCGGGGGATTAGATACGCAGTATTTT
TRBJ2-1,few,TRBV27,.,CASSLRGAGYNEQFF,TGTGCCAGCAGTTTACGGGGGGCAGGCTACAATGAGCAGTTCTTC
TRBJ2-7,.,TRBV20-1,.,CSAENPDRTQRGRYEQYF,TGCAGTGCTGAGAACCCTGACAGGACACAGCGGGGACGCTACGAGCAGTACTTC
TRBJ2-2,few,TRBV7-2,.,CASSLWGLNTGELFF,TGTGCCAGCAGCTTATGGGGGCTGAACACCGGGGAGCTGTTTTTT
TRBJ1-2,few,TRBV7-2,.,CASNPRGQSGYTF,TGTGCCAGCAACCCCAGGGGCCAGAGTGGCTACACCTTC
TRBJ2-7,.,TRBV28,.,CASSSSRGPYEQYF,TGTGCCAGCAGTTCTAGCCGAGGCCCCTACGAGCAGTACTTC
TRBJ1-2,few,TRBV4-2,TRBD1,CASSQESTGVNYGYTF,TGTGCCAGCAGCCAGGAAAGTACAGGGGTCAACTATGGCTACACCTTC
TRBJ1-1,few,TRBV7-8,TRBD1,CASSADRGTEAFF,TGTGCCAGCAGCGCTGACAGGGGTACTGAAGCTTTCTTT
TRBJ1-1,.,TRBV12-3/TRBV12-4,.,CASSFFRTNTEAFF,TGTGCCAGCAGTTTTTTCAGAACGAACACTGAAGCTTTCTTT